Reported below is one T cell receptor (beta chain). The source of the sample is a study of PD-L1 blockade in urothelial cancer. Time point defined: pretreatment peripheral blood. Samples spanned pretreatment and treatment, with 1 to 8 time points per patient. The data were produced by immunoSEQ multiplex PCR, yet TCRdb's version contains in-frame clones alone and is incomplete. The sample lists tens of thousands of clones; almost 90% were seen once. Trimming removed 4 bases from V and 7 bases from J, with 13 bases in between. From germline, CDR1 is MNHNS and CDR2 SASEGT. This CDR3 spans 14 amino acids.

The source is a man in his 60s with urothelial cancer. The specimen was PBMCs, collected around atezolizumab (anti-PD-L1) treatment. The chain couples TRBV6-1 to TRBJ1-4, with D maybe TRBD1 (6 bases). CDR3 residues: CASSVYRDREKLFF. DNA of the CDR3: TGTGCCAGCAGTGTCTACAGGGATCGTGAAAAACTGTTTTTT.